These 22 T cell receptor beta chains were all obtained from the same sample, sequenced in a study of cytomegalovirus exposure and HLA in healthy donors (dated 2017 in TCRdb). Libraries were made using the immunoSEQ multiplex PCR assay. For the multiplex PCR, a mixture combining 60 forward primers for TCR Vbeta segments and 13 reverse primers for TCR Jbeta segments was used. TCRdb's version of the immuneACCESS table is confined to in-frame rearrangements and falls short of the full clone set. An unresolved V gene accounts for under half of the shortfall where checked; the remainder is of unknown origin. The sample's table lists a count of about 140,000 clones. The leading ten clones occupy 2.2% of the sample. Sequenced sample: PBMCs. The receptors come from a woman between 18 and 30 years old in good health and CMV-seronegative.

The chain recombines TRBV2 with TRBJ1-2, with D possibly matching TRBD1 (5 bases). V lost 4 bases and J lost 2, with 8 bases in between. This CDR3 has 13 amino acids. The germline V gene has CDR1 SNHLY and CDR2 FYNNEI. DNA of the CDR3: TGTGCCAGCAGTGGGGGCCGAAACTATGGCTACACCTTC. Translation: CASSGGRNYGYTF.

The chain has TRBV5-1 and TRBJ2-1; 9 bases line up with TRBD2. The trim removed 0 bases at V and 6 bases at J, leaving 7 bases unmatched. The CDR3 runs 16 residues. The germline V gene encodes CDR1 SGHRS and CDR2 YFSETQ. In DNA form, the CDR3 reads TGCGCCAGCAGCTTGGGGGGTAGCGGGAGACTCAATGAGCAGTTCTTC. It is translated as CASSLGGSGRLNEQFF. The full variable domain, its missing parts supplied by reference TRBV5-1 and TRBJ2-1, is KAGVTQTPRYLIKTRGQQVTLSCSPISGHRSVSWYQQTPGQGLQFLFEYFSETQRNKGNFPGRFSGRQFSNSRSEMNVSTLELGDSALYLCASSLGGSGRLNEQFFGPGTRLTVL.

The chain joins TRBV7-6 to TRBJ2-3, with TRBD2 identical over 8 bases. Germline lookup yields CDR1 SGHVS and CDR2 FNYEAQ. The V segment lost 1 base and the J segment 3 bases; nucleotides outside the gene matches: 9. This CDR3 spans 17 amino acids. The CDR3 coding sequence is TGTGCCAGCAGCTTAGTTGCGGAGCGGGAGATGACAGATACGCAGTATTTT. Translated: CASSLVAEREMTDTQYF.

CDR3 in amino acids: CASSVGASGSADTQYF. Here the CDR3 DNA reads TGTGCCAGCAGCGTAGGGGCTAGCGGGAGTGCAGATACGCAGTATTTT. The chain uses TRBV9 and TRBJ2-3, with TRBD2 identical over 10 bases. The V gene end was trimmed by 0 bases and the J gene end by 4 bases; junction bases not matched to a gene: 5. CDR3 length equals 16 residues. From germline, CDR1 is SGDLS and CDR2 YYNGEE.

This rearrangement joins TRBV19 to TRBJ1-3; D uncertain. Trimming removed 5 bases at V and 0 bases at J, with 14 bases between. The CDR3 is made up of 16 amino acids. Germline lookup yields CDR1 LNHDA and CDR2 SQIVND (reference sequence). CDR3 amino acids: CASSLRLSDSGNTIYF. DNA for the CDR3: TGTGCCAGTAGTCTCCGACTCTCAGACTCTGGAAACACCATATATTTT.

The chain combines TRBV7-2 with TRBJ1-2, with TRBD1 identical over 7 bases. V was clipped by 3 bases and J by 7 bases; unmatched bases: 8. CDR3 length: 14 residues. CDR1 SGHTA and CDR2 FQGNSA come from the germline V gene. The CDR3 sequence is CASSLTTGSFGYTF. The CDR3 region has the DNA TGTGCCAGCAGCTTGACGACAGGGTCCTTTGGCTACACCTTC.

Regarding this clone: The same CDR3 arises from other DNA sequences in this sample as well. The V call is TRBV5-1, the J call TRBJ1-2; D gene ambiguous. There are 13 residues in the CDR3. Germline V gene lookup returns CDR1 SGHRS and CDR2 YFSETQ. Trimming removed 0 bases from V and 3 bases from J, with 6 bases in between. The CDR3 region is CASSLDRDYGYTF. Here the CDR3 DNA reads TGCGCCAGCAGCTTGGACAGAGACTATGGCTACACCTTC.

V usage is TRBV28 and J usage is TRBJ1-6; 8 bases fit TRBD1. From germline, CDR1 is MDHEN and CDR2 SYDVKM. This CDR3 region has 14 residues. V lost 6 bases, J lost 13 bases, and 11 bases stayed unmatched. The CDR3 DNA is TGTGCCAGCAGGGTAACAGGGACAGGCGGGCCCCTCCACTTT. Encoded protein: CASRVTGTGGPLHF.

The J gene is TRBJ2-2, the V gene TRBV11-2, with D possibly TRBD2 on 7 matching bases. V was trimmed by 2 bases and J by 4 bases, leaving 11 bases between them. This CDR3 region has 15 residues. In germline, CDR1 is SGHAT, CDR2 FQNNGV. The CDR3 coding sequence is TGTGCCAGCAGCTTAAAGGGAGGGGGCACCGGGGAGCTGTTTTTT. As protein: CASSLKGGGTGELFF. The full variable domain, its missing parts supplied by reference TRBV11-2 and TRBJ2-2, is EAGVAQSPRYKIIEKRQSVAFWCNPISGHATLYWYQQILGQGPKLLIQFQNNGVVDDSQLPKDRFSAERLKGVDSTLKIQPAKLEDSAVYLCASSLKGGGTGELFFGEGSRLTVL.

V and J are TRBV4-1 and TRBJ2-3; 11 nucleotides align to TRBD2. This CDR3 has 17 residues. The V gene end was trimmed by 0 bases and the J gene end by 3 bases; junction bases not matched to a gene: 5. Germline values: CDR1 MGHRA, CDR2 YSYEKL. This CDR3 is CASSQDGLAGPTDTQYF. The CDR3 DNA is TGCGCCAGCAGCCAAGATGGACTAGCGGGTCCGACAGATACGCAGTATTTT.

Turning to this clone: Other DNA sequences from this sample encode an identical CDR3 as well. The genes are TRBV7-3 and TRBJ1-1; D is undetermined. Trimming left V 5 bases short and J 0 bases short, with 7 bases between. Germline V CDR1 and CDR2: SGHTA, FQGTGA. The CDR3 totals 13 residues. CDR3 amino acids: CASSPHMNTEAFF. The CDR3 nucleotides read TGTGCCAGCAGCCCACACATGAACACTGAAGCTTTCTTT.

The rearrangement links TRBV7-9 to TRBJ2-7, with D maybe TRBD2 (5 bases). Germline V gene lookup returns CDR1 SEHNR and CDR2 FQNEAQ (reference sequence). The CDR3 covers 16 residues. V gave up 2 bases and J gave up 4 bases, with 18 bases separating them. The DNA for the CDR3 is TGTGCCAGCAGCTTAATGGCGGGCCGGGGTCCGTACGAGCAGTACTTC. Translated, it gives CASSLMAGRGPYEQYF.

The J gene is TRBJ1-1, the V gene TRBV6-5; 9 bases agree with TRBD1. Germline V gene lookup returns CDR1 MNHEY and CDR2 SVGAGI. Trimming removed 4 bases from V and 3 bases from J; junction bases left unmatched: 6. This CDR3 has 15 amino acids. The DNA of the CDR3 is TGTGCCAGCAGTTTCCTTACAGGGGGCGACACTGAAGCTTTCTTT. Translating it yields CASSFLTGGDTEAFF.

This chain connects TRBV6-1 to TRBJ1-1; TRBD1 matches at 7 bases. CDR1 and CDR2 (germline): MNHNS, SASEGT. The V gene end was trimmed by 9 bases and the J gene end by 1 base; junction bases not matched to a gene: 5. The length of the CDR3 is 13 residues. CDR3 nucleotide sequence: TGTGCCAGGGAGGGGGCTGAGAACACTGAAGCTTTCTTT. This codes for CAREGAENTEAFF.

The chain employs TRBV13 and TRBJ2-1; 7 bases are a match to TRBD2. The CDR3 contains 17 residues. Looked up from germline, CDR1 is PRHDT and CDR2 is FYEKMQ (reference sequence). The junction had 6 bases not matched to a gene; V was cut back by 1 base and J by 0 bases. DNA for the CDR3: TGTGCCAGCAGCTTAGCTAGCGGTCTAAACTCCTACAATGAGCAGTTCTTC. It is translated as CASSLASGLNSYNEQFF.

This chain uses TRBV9 with TRBJ2-1; TRBD2 agrees at 7 bases. The germline CDR1 and CDR2 sequences are SGDLS and YYNGEE. After removal of 3 bases from V and 2 bases from J, the junction contained 11 bases not matched to a gene. This CDR3 has 17 amino acids. Here the CDR3 DNA reads TGTGCCAGCAGCGGGTACAGGACCAGCGGGACCTACAATGAGCAGTTCTTC. The encoded protein is CASSGYRTSGTYNEQFF. Using reference TRBV9 and TRBJ2-1 for the parts outside the CDR3, the full variable domain is DSGVTQTPKHLITATGQRVTLRCSPRSGDLSVYWYQQSLDQGLQFLIQYYNGEERAKGNILERFSAQQFPDLHSELNLSSLELGDSALYFCASSGYRTSGTYNEQFFGPGTRLTVL.

CDR3 bases: TGTGCCAGCAGCCTGCCTACCCGGAGAAATAACTACGAGCAGTACGTC. As protein: CASSLPTRRNNYEQYV. The rearrangement uses TRBV5-8 and TRBJ2-7; unclear D gene. Trimming shortened V by 4 bases and J by 3 bases, and 20 bases separated the two germline ends. CDR1 is SGHTS, CDR2 YDEGEE, per germline. The CDR3 runs 16 residues.

V is TRBV21-1 and J is TRBJ2-1; no DNA check was done on the table's D call, TRBD2. TRBV21-1 is tagged as a pseudogene. The CDR3 contains 16 residues. CDR3 sequence: CASSPRPSGRCDEQFF. The CDR3 bases are TGTGCCAGCAGCCCCCGGCCTAGCGGGAGGTGCGATGAGCAGTTCTTC.

This chain uses TRBV27 with TRBJ1-2; D uncertain. This CDR3 spans 12 amino acids. CDR1 MNHEY and CDR2 SMNVEV come from the germline V gene (reference sequence). The ends were cut back, 6 bases at V and 2 bases at J, with 7 bases in the middle. The CDR3 spells CASRALNYGYTF. DNA for the CDR3: TGTGCCAGCAGGGCCTTAAACTATGGCTACACCTTC.

The rearrangement joins TRBV5-1 to TRBJ2-3; D uncertain. CDR1 and CDR2 (germline): SGHRS, YFSETQ. This CDR3 spans 15 amino acids. V gave up 9 bases and J gave up 1 base, with 18 bases separating them. CDR3 region: CATSLGPSGTDTQYF. CDR3 nucleotide sequence: TGCGCCACCTCGCTAGGCCCCTCAGGCACAGATACGCAGTATTTT.

The V gene is TRBV5-6, the J gene TRBJ1-2; D is undetermined. The CDR3 extends over 13 amino acids. The V and J ends lost 4 bases and 4 bases respectively, with 11 bases between them. Germline lookup yields CDR1 SGHDT and CDR2 YYEEEE. The CDR3, as DNA: TGTGCCAGCAGCGCTGGACTGTTCTATGGCTACACCTTC. It translates to CASSAGLFYGYTF.

The chain carries TRBV19 and TRBJ2-5, with TRBD2 matching over 9 bases. The V segment lost 3 bases and the J segment 0 bases; nucleotides outside the gene matches: 8. Germline V CDR1 and CDR2: LNHDA, SQIVND (reference sequence). The CDR3 consists of 17 residues. The DNA of the CDR3 is TGTGCCAGTAGTATTAGGCCTAGCGGGAAGTACCAAGAGACCCAGTACTTC. Translating it yields CASSIRPSGKYQETQYF.